This entry concerns a single T cell receptor (beta chain). Isolation of CD4+ and CD8+ T cells from PBMCs was achieved by sorting. Following extraction, RNA underwent reverse transcription to cDNA, which served as the sequencing template. Profiling relied on immunoSEQ multiplex PCR, and the TCRdb table lists in-frame clones only, not all of them. The data contain about 150,000 clones, 62% of them singletons. This entry belongs to a study of CD8+ T cells in alopecia areata. V lost 5 bases, J lost 2 bases, and 8 bases stayed unmatched. CDR1 is KGHSH, CDR2 LQKENI, per germline. This CDR3 comprises 16 residues.

The gene calls are TRBV18 and TRBJ2-7; 11 nucleotides agree with TRBD2. Sequences were obtained from CD8+ T cells sorted from blood. This TCR derives from a human donor in good health. CDR3 in amino acids: CASSTSSGRPPYEQYF. Written as DNA, the CDR3 is TGTGCCAGCTCAACTTCTAGCGGGAGGCCCCCCTACGAGCAGTACTTC.